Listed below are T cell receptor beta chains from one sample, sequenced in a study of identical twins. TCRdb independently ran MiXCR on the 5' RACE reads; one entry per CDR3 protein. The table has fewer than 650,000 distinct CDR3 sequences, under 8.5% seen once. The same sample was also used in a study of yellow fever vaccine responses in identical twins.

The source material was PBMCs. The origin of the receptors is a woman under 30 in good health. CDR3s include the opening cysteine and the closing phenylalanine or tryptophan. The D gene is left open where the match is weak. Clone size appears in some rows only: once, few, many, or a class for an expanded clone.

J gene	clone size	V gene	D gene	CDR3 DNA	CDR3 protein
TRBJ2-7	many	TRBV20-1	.	TGCAGTGCTAGAGATCCCTTTTCCTACGAGCAGTACTTC	CSARDPFSYEQYF
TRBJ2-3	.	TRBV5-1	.	TGCGCCAGCAGCTTCGGACGCCTTGGAGATACGCAGTATTTT	CASSFGRLGDTQYF
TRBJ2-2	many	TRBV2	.	TGTGCCAGCAGTGCTCTAGCGATAGGGACCGGGGAGCTGTTTTTT	CASSALAIGTGELFF
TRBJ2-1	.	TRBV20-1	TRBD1	TGCAGTGCTAGAGAAAAATGGGGGACAGGTTACAATGAGCAGTTCTTC	CSAREKWGTGYNEQFF
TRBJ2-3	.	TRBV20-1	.	TGCAGTGCTAGCCCCGTCGAAATGGGGAGCGGCCTGGATACGCAGTATTTT	CSASPVEMGSGLDTQYF
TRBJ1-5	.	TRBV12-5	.	TGTGCTAGTGGTTTGGGCAGAGGGGAGCCCCAGCATTTT	CASGLGRGEPQHF
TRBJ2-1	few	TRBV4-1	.	TGCGCCAGCAGCCAAGGCCTGGGGGGTTATGAGCAGTTCTTC	CASSQGLGGYEQFF
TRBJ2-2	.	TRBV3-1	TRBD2	TGTGCCAGCAGCTCCTTACTAGCGGGAGGTCGCAACACCGGGGAGCTGTTTTTT	CASSSLLAGGRNTGELFF
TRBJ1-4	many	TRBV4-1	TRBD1	TGCGCCAGCAGCCAAGTCCCGCCAGGGGGCCGAGAAAAACTGTTTTTT	CASSQVPPGGREKLFF
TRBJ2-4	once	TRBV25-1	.	TGTGCCAGCAGTGATCAAGAGGACAGCAAAAACATTCAGTACTTC	CASSDQEDSKNIQYF
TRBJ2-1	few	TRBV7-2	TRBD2	TGTGCCAGCAGCTTTGCCGGGACTAGCGGGATTAGTGGTGAGCAGTTCTTC	CASSFAGTSGISGEQFF
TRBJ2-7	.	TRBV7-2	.	TGTGCCAGCAGCTCCGCCGGGACCCCTGGGTACGAGCAGTACTTC	CASSSAGTPGYEQYF
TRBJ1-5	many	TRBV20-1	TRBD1	TGCAGTGCTAGAGGTGCGACAGGGTTTGGAGGGAATCAGCCCCAGCATTTT	CSARGATGFGGNQPQHF
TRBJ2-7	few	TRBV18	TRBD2	TGTGCCAGCTCTCCACGACTAGCGGGAGAACCCTACGAGCAGTACTTC	CASSPRLAGEPYEQYF
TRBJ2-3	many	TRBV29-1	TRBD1	TGCAGCGGACAGGGGGCACTTATCACAGATACGCAGTATTTT	CSGQGALITDTQYF
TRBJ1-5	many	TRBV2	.	TGTGCCAGCAGCGTCCGTGTTAGCCAGCCCCAGCATTTT	CASSVRVSQPQHF
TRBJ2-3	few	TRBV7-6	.	TGTGCCAGCAGCTTAGTGGCCGGCCAGGGAACAGATACGCAGTATTTT	CASSLVAGQGTDTQYF
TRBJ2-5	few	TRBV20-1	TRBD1	TGCAGTGCTACAGGGGGCGTATGGACCCAGTACTTC	CSATGGVWTQYF
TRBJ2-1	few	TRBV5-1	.	TGCGCCAGCACCCCAGGTGGCCCAGACAATGAGCAGTTCTTC	CASTPGGPDNEQFF
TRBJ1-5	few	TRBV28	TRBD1	TGTGCCAGCCGAAACTCGGGACAGGGGGCCCATCAGCCCCAGCATTTT	CASRNSGQGAHQPQHF
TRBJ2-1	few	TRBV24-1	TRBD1	TGTGCCACCAGTGATCCTCCGGGACAGCCGCACAATGAGCAGTTCTTC	CATSDPPGQPHNEQFF
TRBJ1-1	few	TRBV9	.	TGTGCCAGCAGCGTTGCAGCCGGGGCCCGCTCCAACACTGAAGCTTTCTTT	CASSVAAGARSNTEAFF
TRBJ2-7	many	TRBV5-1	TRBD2	TGCGCCAGCAGCTTGAGGACTAGCGGAACTTTCGGGGAGGAGCAGTACTTC	CASSLRTSGTFGEEQYF
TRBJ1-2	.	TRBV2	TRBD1	TGTGCCAGCAGACTTGCGGACAGGGGGTATGGCTACACCTTC	CASRLADRGYGYTF
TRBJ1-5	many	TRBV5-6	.	TGTGCCAGCAGTTTAGGGCAGCTCAATCAGCCCCAGCATTTT	CASSLGQLNQPQHF
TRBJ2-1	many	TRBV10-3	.	TGTGCCATCAGTGCACGCAACCATGAGCAGTTCTTC	CAISARNHEQFF
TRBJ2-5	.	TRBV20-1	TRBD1	TGCAGTGCTAGAGCCTTGACAGGGGGAGAGACCCAGTACTTC	CSARALTGGETQYF
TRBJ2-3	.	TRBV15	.	TGTGCCACCAGCAGAGATCCTCAGGGTTCTGGGTCAGATACGCAGTATTTT	CATSRDPQGSGSDTQYF
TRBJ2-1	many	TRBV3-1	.	TGTGCCAGCAGCCATGGACTCTTTGAGCAGTTCTTC	CASSHGLFEQFF
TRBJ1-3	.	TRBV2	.	TGTGCCAGCACCGGGGCAGGGTGGCCAAGCTCTGGAAACACCATATATTTT	CASTGAGWPSSGNTIYF
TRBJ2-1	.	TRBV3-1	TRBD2	TGTGCCAGCAGCCTTAGCGGGGGCCCCAATGAGCAGTTCTTC	CASSLSGGPNEQFF
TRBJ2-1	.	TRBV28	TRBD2	TGTGCCAGCAGTCCTGGGCGGCCTAGCGGGTACAATGAGCAGTTCTTC	CASSPGRPSGYNEQFF
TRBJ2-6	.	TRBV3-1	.	TGTGCCAGCAGCCAAGGTCCGAGAGGGAACTCTGGGGCCAACGTCCTGACTTTC	CASSQGPRGNSGANVLTF
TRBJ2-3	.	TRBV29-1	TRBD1	TGCAGCGTTCGGACAGGGCCTAAGACGCCCCTCAGCACAGATACGCAGTATTTT	CSVRTGPKTPLSTDTQYF
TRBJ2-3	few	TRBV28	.	TGTGCCAGCAGTTTTTATTCAGATACGCAGTATTTT	CASSFYSDTQYF
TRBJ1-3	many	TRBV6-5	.	TGTGCCAGCAGTTACTCGATCTCGGGACCCCTCTCTGGAAACACCATATATTTT	CASSYSISGPLSGNTIYF
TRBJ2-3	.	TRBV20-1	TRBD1	TGCAGTGCTTCCCCGGGACAGGGTTTAACAGATACGCAGTATTTT	CSASPGQGLTDTQYF
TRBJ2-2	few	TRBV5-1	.	TGCGCCAGCAGCGCGCGGCAGGGCCCCACCGGGGAGCTGTTTTTT	CASSARQGPTGELFF
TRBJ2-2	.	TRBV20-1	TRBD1	TGCAGTGCTGGACCGGGACAGGGTACGTCCGGGGAGCTGTTTTTT	CSAGPGQGTSGELFF
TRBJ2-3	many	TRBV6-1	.	TGTGCCAGCAGTCCTTGGGGGGGCGGGACTAGCACAGATACGCAGTATTTT	CASSPWGGGTSTDTQYF
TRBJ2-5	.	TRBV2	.	TGTGCCAGCAGGTCCGGGACGGCAGCAGAGACCCAGTACTTC	CASRSGTAAETQYF